This T cell receptor (beta chain) was found in a study of CD8 T cells in Susac syndrome. While CD8+ and CD4+ T cells were isolated negatively, TEMRA cells were enriched by FACS. Per germline, CDR1 KGHSH and CDR2 LQKENI. Deletions cut 1 base from V and 2 bases from J, with 8 bases between. The CDR3 loop spans 15 amino acids. The RNA input was about 0.45 to 1 ug, and it was reverse transcribed with random hexamers. By means of immunoSEQ multiplex PCR, TCR beta CDR3 spanning 54 Vbeta and 13 Jbeta underwent amplification. TCRdb fed the immunoSEQ multiplex PCR reads into MiXCR, producing one record per CDR3 protein. In the table there are approximately 270,000 distinct CDR3 sequences, 80% to 95% of which are singletons.

Sequenced material: CD4+ T cells from PBMCs. The clonotype was recovered from a human donor with multiple sclerosis. The V and J genes are TRBV18 and TRBJ2-2, with D perhaps TRBD1 or TRBD2 (6 bases each). CDR3 DNA: TGTGCCAGCTCACCACGGGGGGCCAACACCGGGGAGCTGTTTTTT. Its translation is CASSPRGANTGELFF.